The present TCR beta chain was sequenced within a study of ipilimumab plus nivolumab after autologous stem cell transplantation (dated by TCRdb to the early 2020s). At the level of the whole study: A median of roughly five ipilimumab doses and under 10 nivolumab doses was received by trial patients. Included in the myeloma cohort were high-risk transplant-naive patients as well as patients relapsing within 3 years of a first autologous transplant. The trial enrolled patients with high-risk diffuse large B cell lymphoma, mature T cell lymphoma, or multiple myeloma undergoing autologous transplant. The intent-to-treat population of the trial consisted of approximately 35 patients.

The receptor library was made with the immunoSEQ multiplex PCR assay. In TCRdb, the immuneACCESS table is reduced to in-frame sequences with V and J assigned. These tables do not hold every clone; where another copy was compared, an unresolved V gene accounts for under half, and the others remain unexplained. The sample includes some 44,000 clones, with around nine tenths observed a single time. The leading ten clones occupy 0.7% to 1% of the sample. The CDR3, cysteine through phenylalanine, is 18 amino acids long. The only DNA kept is the CDR3, 54 bases in frame from the first base. CDR1 SGHRS and CDR2 YFSETQ are derived from the germline V gene. Trimming removed 4 bases from V and 4 bases from J; the gene matches leave 14 bases unexplained. Study-wide findings and limitations: Combined checkpoint inhibition appeared tolerable as post-transplant consolidation, according to the authors' conclusion. The authors stated that profiles of the T cell receptor repertoire, regulatory T cell phenotype and gut microbiota provided a biologic rationale for studying this approach further.

With regard to this clone: The specificity of this receptor is unknown. No base-level quality is on record; no much larger clone is a single base apart.

Starting 14 to 28 days after the autologous transplant, patients began checkpoint therapy, which included ipilimumab at 1 mg/kg intravenously on day 1 of selected weeks. The nivolumab dose was 3 mg/kg intravenously, delivered on day 1 of weeks 1, 4, 7, 10, and every two weeks through week 26. Combined checkpoint inhibition with ipilimumab and nivolumab as consolidation after autologous stem cell transplantation was tested in a Phase Ib clinical trial. The clonotype was recovered from a male donor with multiple myeloma. The sequences come from PBMCs, collected in a trial of ipilimumab plus nivolumab as post-transplant consolidation. The sequence is built from TRBV5-1 and TRBJ2-3, with 11 middle bases fitting TRBD1. The sequenced DNA is TGCGCCAGCAGCATACAACCACCGGGACAGGGGGTTTCAGATACGCAGTATTTT. Its amino acids are CASSIQPPGQGVSDTQYF.